Detailed here is one T cell receptor (beta chain). These data originate in a study of shared clonotypes between healthy human individuals. Profiling relied on immunoSEQ multiplex PCR, and the TCRdb table lists in-frame clones only, not all of them. Among roughly 1,500,000 clones listed, roughly 98.5% were seen once. This CDR3 region has 15 residues. V trimming: 4 bases; J trimming: 1 base; junction bases outside the gene matches: 3. Germline V lookup: CDR1 SGHDT, CDR2 YYEEEE. The sample was naive CD4+ T cells sorted from blood. Subset denoted: CD45RA+ positively selected. The sequence derives from a man aged 30 to 39 in good health. The V call is TRBV5-6, the J call TRBJ2-3; 10 nucleotides agree with TRBD2. The CDR3 DNA sequence: TGTGCCAGCAGCAAAGCGGGAGGGGGCACAGATACGCAGTATTTT. Translation: CASSKAGGGTDTQYF.